Shown below are 17 T cell receptor beta chains from a single sample sequenced in a study of spatial heterogeneity in lung cancer. Regarding the study as a whole: Mutation tallies in tumors tracked expanded intratumoral alpha and beta TCR counts.

Antigen specificity for these receptors is unknown. TCRdb recomputed calls from the 5' RACE reads with MiXCR, one row per CDR3 protein. Here the sample spans some 11,000 distinct CDR3 sequences, less than 5.5% being singletons. Regarding time point: sample taken at primary tumor resection. The source was lung tumor tissue, collected at surgery. These receptors were obtained from a male donor with early-stage non-small cell lung cancer.

This clonotype is medium-sized in the sample. As an off-target read in a library built for alpha chains, this beta chain has a frequency of little significance. The DNA for the CDR3 is TGTGCCAGCAGTTTCTCCGGGACTAGCGGGCACAATGAGCAGTTCTTC. Translating it yields CASSFSGTSGHNEQFF. This chain joins TRBV28 and TRBJ2-1; 12 bases map to TRBD2. This CDR3 spans 16 amino acids. Trimming took 3 bases from V and 5 from J; bases not matched to a gene: 5. The germline CDR1 and CDR2 sequences are MDHEN and SYDVKM.

This clonotype occurred many times. The junction departs from the called germline gene at one end, perhaps through a read error. In a library made to pick up alpha chains, this beta chain is a stray read with a size that means little. The rearrangement uses TRBV6-6 and TRBJ2-3, with D perhaps matching TRBD2 (6 bases). This CDR3 region has 13 residues. Germline V gene data show CDR1 as MNHNY and CDR2 as SVGAGI (reference sequence). For the CDR3, the DNA is TGTGCGAGCAGGGACTGGAGCACAGATACGCAGTATTTT. Encoded protein: CASRDWSTDTQYF.

At least ten counts were recorded for this clonotype. In a library made to pick up alpha chains, this beta chain is a stray read with a size that means little. J is TRBJ2-7 and V is TRBV18; 9 bases align to TRBD1. The germline V gene encodes CDR1 KGHSH and CDR2 LQKENI. The CDR3 extends over 14 amino acids. V gave up 2 bases and J gave up 7 bases; unmatched junction bases: 6. This chain's CDR3 is CASSPRTGVREQYF. The CDR3 region has the DNA TGTGCCAGCTCACCAAGGACAGGGGTGAGGGAGCAGTACTTC. The complete variable domain, with remaining parts taken from reference TRBV18 and TRBJ2-7, reads NAGVMQNPRHLVRRRGQEARLRCSPMKGHSHVYWYRQLPEEGLKFMVYLQKENIIDESGMPKERFSAEFPKEGPSILRIQQVVRGDSAAYFCASSPRTGVREQYFGPGTRLTVT.

Ten or more counts support this clonotype. This beta chain is a stray read from a library made for alpha chains; its abundance is not meaningful. The gene calls are TRBV6-2 or TRBV6-3 and TRBJ2-2, with D possibly being TRBD2 (5 bases). The germline V and J ends were trimmed by 5 bases and 6 bases, with 10 bases remaining between them. Germline V gene sequence: CDR1 MNHEY, CDR2 SVGEGT. This CDR3 spans 13 amino acids. The CDR3 sequence is CASSTWTPGELFF. As DNA, the CDR3 is TGTGCCAGCAGTACGTGGACTCCCGGGGAGCTGTTTTTT.

This clonotype was observed many times. The library was prepared for alpha chains; this beta chain is a stray read, so its frequency means little. The chain is built from TRBV10-3 and TRBJ1-6; TRBD1 matches at 9 bases. This CDR3 is built from 13 residues. Looked up from germline, CDR1 is ENHRY and CDR2 is SYGVKD. Trimming took 10 bases from V and 6 from J; bases not matched to a gene: 4. The CDR3 loop is CATKQGANSPLHF. CDR3 in DNA: TGTGCCACAAAACAGGGGGCTAATTCACCCCTCCACTTT.

As regards this clonotype: The library was built for alpha chains, so this beta chain is an off-target read and its size means little. The chain combines TRBV5-1 with TRBJ2-5, with TRBD1 matching over 8 bases. The germline V gene has CDR1 SGHRS and CDR2 YFSETQ. The CDR3 runs 15 residues. V shed 0 bases, J shed 3 bases, and the junction held 4 bases outside the gene matches. The CDR3 DNA is TGCGCCAGCAGCTTGGGGGACAGGTCAAAAGAGACCCAGTACTTC. Protein sequence: CASSLGDRSKETQYF.

This clonotype was counted ten times or more. Because this beta chain is a stray read in a library intended to capture alpha chains, its abundance should not be given much weight. The chain combines TRBV20-1 with TRBJ2-7; TRBD2 agrees at 8 bases. The V segment lost 5 bases and the J segment 7 bases; nucleotides outside the gene matches: 10. This CDR3 is 13 amino acids long. Germline loops: CDR1 DFQATT, CDR2 SNEGSKA (reference sequence). The CDR3: CSAERGFSGEQYF. CDR3 DNA sequence: TGCAGTGCTGAGCGGGGGTTTTCGGGAGAGCAGTACTTC.

In the case of this clonotype: Within a library made for alpha chains, this beta chain is off target, and its count is uninformative. The chain is built from TRBV6-6 and TRBJ1-6, with D hard to call. The CDR3 consists of 15 residues. CDR1 is MNHNY, CDR2 SVGAGI, per germline (reference sequence). Trimming cost V 6 bases and J 5 bases, with 14 bases left between them. The CDR3 is CASRPSAGDNSPLHF. In DNA, the CDR3 is TGTGCCAGCAGGCCCAGCGCGGGCGATAATTCACCCCTCCACTTT.

This clonotype was recorded many times. This beta chain appears as a stray read in a library generated for alpha chains; its size is not informative. This chain uses TRBV6-4 with TRBJ1-2, with D perhaps matching TRBD1 (5 bases). The CDR3 runs to 13 residues. Germline-derived CDR1 and CDR2 are MRHNA and SNTAGT. Deletions cut 7 bases from V and 4 bases from J, with 13 bases between. Written as DNA, the CDR3 is TGTGCCAGCACCACCGACAGATGCTATGGCTACACCTTC. Encoded protein: CASTTDRCYGYTF.

In the case of this clonotype: This beta chain represents an off-target read in a library built for alpha chains; its size is of limited meaning. J is TRBJ1-6 and V is TRBV20-1, with no clear D. Germline CDR1 is DFQATT and CDR2 is SNEGSKA (reference sequence). The CDR3 loop spans 14 amino acids. V dropped 2 bases and J dropped 4 bases, with 9 bases sitting between them. Here the CDR3 DNA reads TGCAGTGCTAGATCTGAGATGTATAATTCACCCCTCCACTTT. Its protein product is CSARSEMYNSPLHF.

This clonotype was seen repeatedly, ten times or more. Within a library made for alpha chains, this beta chain is off target, and its count is uninformative. This chain connects TRBV29-1 to TRBJ2-5; D gene uncertain. Trimming took off 5 bases at V and 1 base at J, with 8 bases between the two ends. CDR3 length: 12 residues. Germline V gives CDR1 SQVTM, CDR2 ANQGSEA. For the CDR3, the DNA is TGCAGCGTTCGTACAGTCCAAGAGACCCAGTACTTC. It encodes CSVRTVQETQYF. Full variable domain (rest looked up from reference TRBV29-1 and TRBJ2-5): SAVISQKPSRDICQRGTSLTIQCQVDSQVTMMFWYRQQPGQSLTLIATANQGSEATYESGFVIDKFPISRPNLTFSTLTVSNMSPEDSSIYLCSVRTVQETQYFGPGTRLLVL.

By sample fraction, this clonotype is medium-sized. Within a library made for alpha chains, this beta chain is off target, and its count is uninformative. The chain links TRBV11-1 to TRBJ2-1; D gene uncertain. Trimming removed 2 bases from V and 1 base from J, with 15 bases in between. Germline assignment: CDR1 SGHAT and CDR2 FQDESV (reference sequence). The CDR3 is 17 residues long. CDR3 region: CASSLLDGHISYNEQFF. DNA of the CDR3: TGTGCCAGCAGCTTACTGGACGGTCATATATCCTACAATGAGCAGTTCTTC.

With respect to this clonotype: For a library built for alpha chains, this beta chain is a stray read; little rests on its size. V is TRBV5-1 and J is TRBJ2-5; 7 bases match TRBD1. Losses at the gene ends were 3 bases for V and 2 bases for J; bases not matched to a gene: 4. The germline gives CDR1 SGHRS, CDR2 YFSETQ. The CDR3 is 14 amino acids. The CDR3 loop is CASSSRQGQETQYF. The CDR3 coding sequence is TGCGCCAGCAGCTCTCGACAGGGACAAGAGACCCAGTACTTC.

On this clonotype: This beta chain came through as a stray read in a library set up for alpha chains, and its size says little. The chain is built from TRBV6-5 and TRBJ2-7; tentatively, D is TRBD2 (5 bases). V lost 5 bases, J lost 0 bases, and 17 bases lay in between. In germline, CDR1 is MNHEY, CDR2 SVGAGI. This CDR3 is 16 amino acids long. Here the CDR3 DNA reads TGTGCCAGCAGTAGGGAGTTTCAATGGGTCTCCTACGAGCAGTACTTC. Its translation is CASSREFQWVSYEQYF.

As to this clonotype: This beta chain appears as a stray read in a library generated for alpha chains; its size is not informative. The rearrangement joins TRBV7-2 to TRBJ1-4, with D perhaps matching TRBD1 (6 bases). This CDR3 region has 13 residues. Looked up from germline, CDR1 is SGHTA and CDR2 is FQGNSA. V was cut by 5 bases and J by 7 bases, with 11 bases left in between. The CDR3 bases are TGTGCCAGCAGCGCGGACAGAGGTGAAAAACTGTTTTTT. Protein: CASSADRGEKLFF.

This clonotype has ten or more counts. This beta chain is an off-target read within a library intended for alpha chains, so its frequency means little. The rearrangement links TRBV7-6 to TRBJ2-3, with 8 bases lining up with TRBD1. V lost 3 bases to trimming and J lost 3 bases; unmatched junction nucleotides: 2. This CDR3 is 14 amino acids long. Looked up from germline, CDR1 is SGHVS and CDR2 is FNYEAQ. The CDR3 DNA reads TGTGCCAGCAGCTTGGGACAGGTTACAGATACGCAGTATTTT. Protein product: CASSLGQVTDTQYF. Complete variable domain (other parts from reference TRBV7-6 and TRBJ2-3): GAGVSQSPRYKVTKRGQDVALRCDPISGHVSLYWYRQALGQGPEFLTYFNYEAQQDKSGLPNDRFSAERPEGSISTLTIQRTEQRDSAMYRCASSLGQVTDTQYFGPGTRLTVL.

For this clonotype: A library made for alpha chains picked up this beta chain off target, so its size means little. The rearrangement joins TRBV2 to TRBJ2-5, with a tentative D call TRBD1 (6 bases). This CDR3 spans 17 amino acids. Germline V lookup: CDR1 SNHLY, CDR2 FYNNEI. Deletions cut 6 bases from V and 5 bases from J, with 25 bases between. In DNA, the CDR3 is TGTGCCAGCAGACCCTATTTTACAGGGAATCTCCAGGAGACCCAGTACTTC. Residues: CASRPYFTGNLQETQYF.